This T cell receptor (beta chain) was sequenced for a study of blood T cell repertoires in COVID-19. V shed 1 base and J shed 7 bases, with 13 bases lying between them. The CDR3 sequence is 14 residues long. The germline gives CDR1 MNHEY, CDR2 SVGEGT. Sequenced by immunoSEQ multiplex PCR; TCRdb stores in-frame clones only, minus some. The sample has approximately 57,000 clones; over 75% are singletons. Sequencing used peripheral blood. This TCR was sampled from a man aged 35 to 55 with active COVID-19. The chain joins TRBV6-2 or TRBV6-3 to TRBJ1-1; D uncertain. The CDR3 DNA sequence: TGTGCCAGCAGTTACTTGTCCGGCGGAGTTGAAGCTTTCTTT. Encoded protein: CASSYLSGGVEAFF.